Below, 31 T cell receptor beta chains from the same sample are listed, as sequenced in a study of blood T cell repertoires in COVID-19. Produced via immunoSEQ multiplex PCR; TCRdb's table is partial and in-frame only. Of 110,000 to 150,000 clones in the sample, 80% were seen once. Sequenced input: peripheral blood. The receptors originated from a woman aged 45-65 years with acute or convalescent COVID-19.

V and J are TRBV2 and TRBJ1-3; D is ambiguous. V dropped 5 bases and J dropped 4 bases, with 6 bases sitting between them. The CDR3 runs 12 residues. Germline CDR1 and CDR2: SNHLY and FYNNEI. In DNA, the CDR3 is TGTGCCAGCAGTCCACAGGGAAACACCATATATTTT. Its protein product is CASSPQGNTIYF.

The V gene is TRBV7-2, the J gene TRBJ1-5; unclear D gene. The CDR3 has 13 residues. V was shortened by 4 bases and J by 7 bases, with 11 bases between the two germline ends. Germline lookup yields CDR1 SGHTA and CDR2 FQGNSA. As DNA, the CDR3 is TGTGCCAGCAGCTCAGCTCCACGGCAGCCCCAGCATTTT. It codes for CASSSAPRQPQHF.

The chain joins TRBV5-4 to TRBJ2-5; D gene unclear. From germline, CDR1 is SGHNT and CDR2 YYREEE (reference sequence). Trimming pared 0 bases from V and 4 bases from J, leaving 7 bases between. There are 13 residues in the CDR3. The CDR3 DNA follows: TGTGCCAGCAGCTTGGATCCGTCAGAGACCCAGTACTTC. Its protein is CASSLDPSETQYF.

The rearrangement joins TRBV5-4 to TRBJ1-2; unclear D gene. Germline values: CDR1 SGHNT, CDR2 YYREEE (reference sequence). Trimming cost V 4 bases and J 8 bases, with 12 bases left between them. The CDR3 loop spans 12 amino acids. CDR3 sequence: CASSRDTEGYTF. CDR3 DNA: TGTGCCAGCAGCCGCGATACGGAGGGCTACACCTTC.

The chain couples TRBV9 to TRBJ2-1, with D possibly matching TRBD2 (6 bases). V was pared by 0 bases and J by 5 bases, with 9 bases between. This CDR3 comprises 14 residues. CDR1 and CDR2 (germline): SGDLS, YYNGEE. This CDR3 is CASSVGAGHNEQFF. DNA for the CDR3: TGTGCCAGCAGCGTAGGGGCGGGGCACAATGAGCAGTTCTTC.

The V and J genes are TRBV28 and TRBJ1-2, with D tentatively TRBD1 (6 bases). Germline lookup yields CDR1 MDHEN and CDR2 SYDVKM. With 6 bases removed from V and 5 bases from J, the gap between germline ends came to 10 bases. This CDR3 has 12 amino acids. For the CDR3, the DNA is TGTGCCAGCAGGCTACAGGGTTATGGCTACACCTTC. This translates into CASRLQGYGYTF.

The V call is TRBV7-2, the J call TRBJ1-5; perhaps TRBD1 as D (6 bases). Germline-derived CDR1 and CDR2 are SGHTA and FQGNSA. The germline V and J ends were trimmed by 1 base and 9 bases, with 7 bases remaining between them. The CDR3 has 12 amino acids. The DNA for the CDR3 is TGTGCCAGCAGCTTAGAAGGGGGGCCCCAGCATTTT. Translation: CASSLEGGPQHF.

The genes are TRBV7-9 and TRBJ2-3; TRBD2 matches at 8 bases. The CDR3 is 16 residues long. Looked up from germline, CDR1 is SEHNR and CDR2 is FQNEAQ (reference sequence). J was trimmed by 1 base and V by 5 bases; bases with no gene match: 8. CDR3 protein: CASSPPVSGGTDTQYF. CDR3 in DNA: TGTGCCAGCAGCCCCCCGGTTAGCGGGGGCACAGATACGCAGTATTTT.

This clone occurred a few times. The CDR3 DNA reads TGTGCCAGCAGTGAGTTTACGAGAATCTACACCTTC. As protein: CASSEFTRIYTF. This chain connects TRBV6-1 to TRBJ1-2; D unclear. V lost 3 bases to trimming and J lost 10 bases, with 12 bases between them. Germline V gene sequence: CDR1 MNHNS, CDR2 SASEGT. CDR3 length: 12 amino acids.

This rearrangement joins TRBV7-3 to TRBJ2-1; 8 bases fit TRBD1. CDR1 is SGHTA and CDR2 is FQGTGA in the germline V gene. V dropped 6 bases and J dropped 6; count of bases not matched to a gene: 16. This CDR3 comprises 17 residues. CDR3 in DNA: TGTGCCAGCAGTCCCTCTGGGCGGCAGGGGGCACTCAATGAGCAGTTCTTC. It encodes CASSPSGRQGALNEQFF.

This clone has a handful of counts. V is TRBV12-3 or TRBV12-4 and J is TRBJ2-1; TRBD1 matches at 8 bases. The CDR3 is made up of 13 amino acids. The V gene end was trimmed by 5 bases and the J gene end by 13 bases; junction bases not matched to a gene: 10. In DNA form, the CDR3 reads TGTGCCAGCAGTCAACAGGGGGGTTTAGTTCAGTTCTTC. Translated: CASSQQGGLVQFF.

V and J are TRBV6-2 or TRBV6-3 and TRBJ2-1, with TRBD2 matching over 10 bases. The germline gives CDR1 MNHEY, CDR2 SVGEGT. CDR3 size: 15 residues. The V and J ends lost 4 bases and 6 bases, in that order; junction bases with no gene match: 6. CDR3 in amino acids: CASSSASGGSNEQFF. In DNA, the CDR3 is TGTGCCAGCAGTTCCGCTAGCGGGGGAAGCAATGAGCAGTTCTTC.

This clone was seen only once. CDR3 protein: CATSQGASHNEQFF. The DNA for the CDR3 is TGTGCCACCAGTCAGGGGGCTTCCCACAATGAGCAGTTCTTC. V and J are TRBV24-1 and TRBJ2-1; 8 bases are shared with TRBD1. This CDR3 spans 14 amino acids. The germline V gene encodes CDR1 KGHDR and CDR2 SFDVKD. J gave up 5 bases and V 6 bases, and 5 bases lay outside the gene matches.

The chain carries TRBV4-3 and TRBJ1-5; D is ambiguous. Germline V gene data show CDR1 as LGHNA and CDR2 as YSLEER. The V and J ends lost 1 base and 7 bases respectively, with 8 bases between them. The CDR3 covers 13 residues. CDR3 region: CASSQADSQPQHF. The CDR3 nucleotides read TGCGCCAGCAGCCAAGCTGACTCCCAGCCCCAGCATTTT.

The chain joins TRBV20-1 to TRBJ2-3; 9 bases match TRBD2. Per the germline V gene, CDR1 is DFQATT and CDR2 is SNEGSKA (reference sequence). The trim removed 3 bases at V and 0 bases at J, leaving 4 bases unmatched. The CDR3 length is 15 residues. The CDR3 nucleotides are TGCAGTGCTAGTGATAGCGGGAGAAGCACAGATACGCAGTATTTT. It encodes CSASDSGRSTDTQYF.

The chain carries TRBV7-2 and TRBJ1-4; D uncertain. V was clipped by 5 bases and J by 4 bases, with 14 bases between them. The V gene's germline CDR1 is SGHTA and CDR2 FQGNSA. The CDR3 length is 15 residues. CDR3 in DNA: TGTGCCAGCAGCCCGACGACGGGTAGTAATGAAAAACTGTTTTTT. Amino acid sequence: CASSPTTGSNEKLFF.

This chain uses TRBV2 with TRBJ2-5, with 10 nucleotides matching TRBD1. Trimming at V came to 6 bases and at J to 5 bases, leaving 6 bases not matched to a gene. CDR1 and CDR2 (germline): SNHLY, FYNNEI. The CDR3 is 14 amino acids. The CDR3 coding sequence is TGTGCCAGCAGGGCGACAGGGGGCCAGGAGACCCAGTACTTC. Translation gives CASRATGGQETQYF.

This clone has only one observation. J is TRBJ1-6 and V is TRBV3-1 (or the pseudogene TRBV3-2); no definite D call. V lost 1 base, J lost 9 bases, and 7 bases lay in between. Germline CDR1 is LGHDT and CDR2 is YNNKEL (reference sequence). This CDR3 region has 13 residues. CDR3: CASSQGQASPLHF. In DNA form, the CDR3 reads TGTGCCAGCAGCCAAGGGCAGGCTTCACCCCTCCACTTT.

The V gene is TRBV29-1, the J gene TRBJ1-1; D may be TRBD1 (5 bases). The V end lost 6 bases, the J end lost 8 bases, and 13 bases lay between the germline ends. Germline CDR1 and CDR2: SQVTM and ANQGSEA. This CDR3 has 11 residues. CDR3 protein: CSVERRAEAFF. CDR3 sequence (DNA): TGCAGCGTGGAACGCAGGGCCGAAGCTTTCTTT.

This chain links TRBV28 with TRBJ1-2; no definite D call. Germline-derived CDR1 and CDR2 are MDHEN and SYDVKM. Trimming left V 4 bases short and J 8 bases short, with 8 bases between. This CDR3 is built from 11 residues. CDR3 protein: CASSSRGGYTF. As DNA, the CDR3 is TGTGCCAGCAGTTCCAGAGGCGGCTACACCTTC.

V is TRBV4-3 and J is TRBJ1-5; 7 bases map to TRBD1. Germline V gene data show CDR1 as LGHNA and CDR2 as YSLEER. V lost 4 bases to trimming and J lost 4 bases; unmatched junction nucleotides: 1. The CDR3 has 13 amino acids. The DNA for the CDR3 is TGCGCCAGCAGCCGGGACAGAAATCAGCCCCAGCATTTT. The encoded protein is CASSRDRNQPQHF.

The V gene is TRBV19, the J gene TRBJ1-1; D is possibly TRBD1 (6 bases). Per the germline V gene, CDR1 is LNHDA and CDR2 is SQIVND (reference sequence). Trimming took off 8 bases at V and 0 bases at J, with 10 bases between the two ends. The length of the CDR3 is 13 residues. The CDR3 bases are TGTGCCAGTTCGGGACACTTGAACACTGAAGCTTTCTTT. It encodes CASSGHLNTEAFF.

The V gene is TRBV10-3, the J gene TRBJ1-1, with a tentative D call TRBD1 (6 bases). Germline CDR1 reads ENHRY; CDR2 reads SYGVKD. The CDR3 length is 13 residues. V was shortened by 5 bases and J by 3 bases, with 10 bases between the two germline ends. Here the CDR3 DNA reads TGTGCCATCAGTAGGGGGGGCGACACTGAAGCTTTCTTT. This encodes CAISRGGDTEAFF.

The rearrangement uses TRBV27 and TRBJ2-5; 7 bases agree with TRBD1. CDR1 is MNHEY and CDR2 is SMNVEV in the germline V gene (reference sequence). V gave up 3 bases and J gave up 5 bases; unmatched junction bases: 6. The CDR3 runs 14 residues. CDR3 residues: CASSLTGFGETQYF. Written as DNA, the CDR3 is TGTGCCAGCAGTTTGACAGGGTTCGGGGAGACCCAGTACTTC.

This clone was observed a single time. The chain couples TRBV5-5 to TRBJ1-1; D is uncertain. Germline CDR1 reads SGHKS; CDR2 reads YYEKEE (reference sequence). Between the trimmed V and J ends, which lost 4 bases and 6 bases, there was a span of 13 bases. The CDR3 contains 13 residues. The CDR3 region is CASSPQLVSEAFF. The CDR3, as DNA: TGTGCCAGCAGCCCTCAGTTGGTCTCTGAAGCTTTCTTT.

This clone was picked up one time. V usage is TRBV30 and J usage is TRBJ1-1; D is undetermined. V was pared by 0 bases and J by 7 bases, with 6 bases between. CDR1 and CDR2 (germline): GTSNPN, SVGIG (reference sequence). This CDR3 comprises 11 residues. CDR3 nucleotides: TGTGCCTGGAGTGTACAAATTGAAGCTTTCTTT. It codes for CAWSVQIEAFF.

V usage is TRBV12-5 and J usage is TRBJ1-1; weak D call: TRBD1 (5 bases). CDR3 size: 14 residues. V lost 5 bases to trimming and J lost 1 base, with 11 bases between them. Germline CDR1 LGHNT, CDR2 FRNRAP. The CDR3 DNA sequence: TGTGCTAGTGGTGCCACAGGAAAGAACACTGAAGCTTTCTTT. It codes for CASGATGKNTEAFF.

The gene calls are TRBV4-3 and TRBJ1-5; the D is unclear. There are 15 residues in the CDR3. From germline, CDR1 is LGHNA and CDR2 YSLEER. V shed 2 bases and J shed 1 base, with 9 bases lying between them. As DNA, the CDR3 is TGCGCCAGCAGCCAATTTTTACAGAGCAATCAGCCCCAGCATTTT. Protein sequence: CASSQFLQSNQPQHF.

V and J are TRBV5-1 and TRBJ1-2; TRBD1 matches at 8 bases. The CDR3 is made up of 16 amino acids. The V and J ends lost 3 bases and 6 bases, in that order; junction bases with no gene match: 13. The germline gives CDR1 SGHRS, CDR2 YFSETQ. CDR3 in amino acids: CASSSTEQGGSHGYTF. In nucleotides, the CDR3 is TGCGCCAGCAGCTCGACAGAACAGGGGGGTTCACATGGCTACACCTTC.

The chain is built from TRBV5-5 and TRBJ2-7; 8 bases are a match to TRBD2. The germline gives CDR1 SGHKS, CDR2 YYEKEE (reference sequence). CDR3 length: 16 residues. The V segment lost 4 bases and the J segment 4 bases; nucleotides outside the gene matches: 13. CDR3 nucleotides: TGTGCCAGCAGCCAGGCCGGGGGGGCGCCAGGTTACGAGCAGTACTTC. Residues: CASSQAGGAPGYEQYF.

This clone appeared a single time. For the CDR3, the DNA is TGTGCCAGCAGTTTATCGTTATTTTGGAGCTCTGGAAACACCATATATTTT. This codes for CASSLSLFWSSGNTIYF. This chain links TRBV27 with TRBJ1-3; no reliable D call. Germline CDR1 is MNHEY and CDR2 is SMNVEV (reference sequence). V lost 0 bases to trimming and J lost 0 bases, with 12 bases between them. This CDR3 has 17 residues.